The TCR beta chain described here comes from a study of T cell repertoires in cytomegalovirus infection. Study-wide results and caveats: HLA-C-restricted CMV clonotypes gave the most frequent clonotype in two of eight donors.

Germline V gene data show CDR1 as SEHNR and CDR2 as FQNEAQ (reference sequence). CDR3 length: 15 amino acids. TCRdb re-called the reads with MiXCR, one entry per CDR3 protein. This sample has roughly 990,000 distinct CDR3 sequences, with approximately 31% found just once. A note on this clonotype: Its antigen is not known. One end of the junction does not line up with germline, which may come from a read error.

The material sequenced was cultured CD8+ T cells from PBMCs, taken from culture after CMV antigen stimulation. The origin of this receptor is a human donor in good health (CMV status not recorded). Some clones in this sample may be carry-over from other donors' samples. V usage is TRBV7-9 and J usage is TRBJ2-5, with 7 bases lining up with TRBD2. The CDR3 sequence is CANSPEGAGWETQYF. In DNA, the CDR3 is TGTGCCAACAGCCCCGAGGGAGCGGGGTGGGAGACCCAGTACTTC.